Presented here are 20 T cell receptor beta chains from one specimen sequenced in a study of graft-versus-host responses after intestinal transplantation. The table came from immunoSEQ multiplex PCR; TCRdb's copy has only in-frame clones and leaves some out. The sample lists approximately 37,000 clones; roughly 86% were seen once. The starting material was PBMCs, obtained approximately 270 days after transplant. The origin of the receptors is a human patient who received an intestinal transplant, so some T cells may come from the graft donor.

The gene calls are TRBV10-3 and TRBJ1-6, with a weak D call TRBD1 (5 bases). The V and J ends lost 5 bases and 8 bases respectively, with 13 bases between them. Germline CDR1 ENHRY, CDR2 SYGVKD. The CDR3 runs 14 residues. In nucleotides, the CDR3 is TGTGCCATCAGTACTCAGGGTAGGGATTCACCCCTCCACTTT. Amino acids: CAISTQGRDSPLHF.

The chain joins TRBV28 to TRBJ1-1; D is uncertain. Trimming left V 1 base short and J 10 bases short, with 13 bases between. Germline V gives CDR1 MDHEN, CDR2 SYDVKM. The CDR3 length is 13 residues. This CDR3 reads CASSLYQAGIAFF. Here the CDR3 DNA reads TGTGCCAGCAGTTTATATCAGGCCGGGATAGCTTTCTTT.

The genes are TRBV19 and TRBJ1-1, with D possibly TRBD1 on 5 matching bases. The CDR3 consists of 13 residues. CDR1 and CDR2 (germline): LNHDA, SQIVND (reference sequence). V was pared by 2 bases and J by 5 bases, with 9 bases between. The CDR3 spells CASSITGGTEAFF. In DNA form, the CDR3 reads TGTGCCAGTAGTATAACGGGGGGGACTGAAGCTTTCTTT.

The chain recombines TRBV2 with TRBJ2-7; D not certain. The germline V gene has CDR1 SNHLY and CDR2 FYNNEI. With 8 bases removed from V and 8 bases from J, the gap between germline ends came to 10 bases. The CDR3 is made up of 10 amino acids. The CDR3 DNA reads as TGTGCCAGCTCCCGGGCGAAGCAGTACTTC. Translated, it gives CASSRAKQYF.

The chain couples TRBV19 to TRBJ1-1; 9 bases map to TRBD1. Germline trimming cut 5 bases from V and 5 bases from J; bases unmatched to any gene: 9. This CDR3 contains 15 residues. Germline CDR1 is LNHDA and CDR2 is SQIVND (reference sequence). For the CDR3, the DNA is TGTGCCAGTAGTCGACGACAGGGGGTCGGTACTGAAGCTTTCTTT. Its translation is CASSRRQGVGTEAFF. The whole variable domain, filled in from reference TRBV19 and TRBJ1-1, reads DGGITQSPKYLFRKEGQNVTLSCEQNLNHDAMYWYRQDPGQGLRLIYYSQIVNDFQKGDIAEGYSVSREKKESFPLTVTSAQKNPTAFYLCASSRRQGVGTEAFFGQGTRLTVV.

The V and J genes are TRBV21-1 and TRBJ1-5; the D call in the table, TRBD1, was not verified against the DNA. TRBV21-1 is a pseudogene. The CDR3 is 19 amino acids. The CDR3 region has the DNA TGTGCCAGCAGCAAACCACGGGACAGGGGACTATATAGCAATCAGCCCCAGCATTTT. Translating gives CASSKPRDRGLYSNQPQHF.

The chain joins TRBV5-1 to TRBJ2-1, with D unclear. The ends were cut back, 8 bases at V and 4 bases at J, with 16 bases in the middle. CDR3 size: 14 residues. Germline V CDR1 and CDR2: SGHRS, YFSETQ. The CDR3 DNA is TGCGCCAGTTCGGTCGGCCAGAATTACAATGAGCAGTTCTTC. It translates to CASSVGQNYNEQFF.

This rearrangement joins TRBV2 to TRBJ1-4; D not certain. Per germline, CDR1 SNHLY and CDR2 FYNNEI. V was cut by 5 bases and J by 8 bases, with 15 bases left in between. The length of the CDR3 is 14 residues. CDR3 DNA sequence: TGTGCCAGCAGTAACGGACCGAGGTGGGAAAAACTGTTTTTT. It codes for CASSNGPRWEKLFF. The complete variable domain, with remaining parts taken from reference TRBV2 and TRBJ1-4, reads EPEVTQTPSHQVTQMGQEVILRCVPISNHLYFYWYRQILGQKVEFLVSFYNNEISEKSEIFDDQFSVERPDGSNFTLKIRSTKLEDSAMYFCASSNGPRWEKLFFGSGTQLSVL.

The chain carries TRBV10-1 and TRBJ1-3, with D unresolved. The germline V gene has CDR1 WNHNN and CDR2 SYGVQD (reference sequence). V dropped 7 bases and J dropped 5 bases, with 6 bases sitting between them. The CDR3 contains 11 residues. CDR3 in amino acids: CASNIRNTIYF. In nucleotides, the CDR3 is TGCGCCAGCAATATAAGAAACACCATATATTTT.

The chain recombines TRBV2 with TRBJ1-5; D unresolved. This CDR3 contains 12 residues. The V and J ends lost 1 base and 9 bases respectively, with 7 bases between them. The germline CDR1 and CDR2 sequences are SNHLY and FYNNEI. DNA for the CDR3: TGTGCCAGCAGTGAAGATACTGGGCCCCAGCATTTT. Residues: CASSEDTGPQHF. The full variable domain, in which reference TRBV2 and TRBJ1-5 provide the parts outside the CDR3, is EPEVTQTPSHQVTQMGQEVILRCVPISNHLYFYWYRQILGQKVEFLVSFYNNEISEKSEIFDDQFSVERPDGSNFTLKIRSTKLEDSAMYFCASSEDTGPQHFGDGTRLSIL.

In this sample, this clone turned up once. V and J are TRBV5-4 and TRBJ2-1; no definite D call. The CDR3 is made up of 14 amino acids. The V end was cut by 4 bases, the J end by 6 bases, with 14 bases between. The germline V gene encodes CDR1 SGHNT and CDR2 YYREEE (reference sequence). The CDR3 here is CASSAALPPNEQFF. In DNA form, the CDR3 reads TGTGCCAGCAGCGCGGCTCTCCCCCCCAATGAGCAGTTCTTC. The whole variable domain, filled in from reference TRBV5-4 and TRBJ2-1, reads ETGVTQSPTHLIKTRGQQVTLRCSSQSGHNTVSWYQQALGQGPQFIFQYYREEENGRGNFPPRFSGLQFPNYSSELNVNALELDDSALYLCASSAALPPNEQFFGPGTRLTVL.

V usage is TRBV30 and J usage is TRBJ2-7, with D perhaps matching TRBD2 (6 bases). The germline CDR1 and CDR2 sequences are GTSNPN and SVGIG (reference sequence). The CDR3 spans 13 residues. V was shortened by 4 bases and J by 7 bases, with 17 bases between the two germline ends. CDR3 residues: CAWTNGGGREQYF. The DNA of the CDR3 is TGTGCCTGGACCAACGGGGGAGGAAGAGAGCAGTACTTC.

V gene TRBV7-9 combines with J gene TRBJ2-7; D possibly corresponds to TRBD1 (5 bases). Trimming removed 1 base at V and 4 bases at J, with 11 bases between. Germline-derived CDR1 and CDR2 are SEHNR and FQNEAQ (reference sequence). This CDR3 has 14 amino acids. The CDR3, as DNA: TGTGCCAGCAGCTTAGGGGGCGGACCTTACGAGCAGTACTTC. It is translated as CASSLGGGPYEQYF. The entire variable domain, with the rest obtained from reference TRBV7-9 and TRBJ2-7, is as follows: DTGVSQNPRHKITKRGQNVTFRCDPISEHNRLYWYRQTLGQGPEFLTYFQNEAQLEKSRLLSDRFSAERPKGSFSTLEIQRTEQGDSAMYLCASSLGGGPYEQYFGPGTRLTVT.

The CDR3 DNA reads TGTGCCAGCAGCTTTCCCGCGGTTAGCACAGATACGCAGTATTTT. It specifies CASSFPAVSTDTQYF. This sequence joins TRBV5-6 and TRBJ2-3; D not certain. CDR1 and CDR2 from the germline V gene are SGHDT and YYEEEE. CDR3 length: 15 residues. V was clipped by 2 bases and J by 0 bases, with 10 bases between them. Filled out from reference TRBV5-6 and TRBJ2-3, the complete variable domain reads DAGVTQSPTHLIKTRGQQVTLRCSPKSGHDTVSWYQQALGQGPQFIFQYYEEEERQRGNFPDRFSGHQFPNYSSELNVNALLLGDSALYLCASSFPAVSTDTQYFGPGTRLTVL.

The chain employs TRBV27 and TRBJ1-5; TRBD1 agrees at 8 bases. The CDR3 runs to 16 residues. Germline trimming cut 4 bases from V and 2 bases from J; bases unmatched to any gene: 7. Germline lookup yields CDR1 MNHEY and CDR2 SMNVEV (reference sequence). Here the CDR3 DNA reads TGTGCCAGCAGTTCCATACAGGGGGGGGGCAATCAGCCCCAGCATTTT. Translated, it gives CASSSIQGGGNQPQHF.

The rearrangement joins TRBV4-2 to TRBJ2-1; 9 bases line up with TRBD2. The ends lost 1 base at V and 7 bases at J; junction bases unmatched: 8. The CDR3 is made up of 16 amino acids. Germline V gives CDR1 LGHNA, CDR2 YNFKEQ. As DNA, the CDR3 is TGTGCCAGCAGCCAAGTATCAAGCGGGGGGACGAATGAGCAGTTCTTC. Its translation is CASSQVSSGGTNEQFF.

This sequence joins TRBV5-1 and TRBJ1-6, with unresolved D. Per the germline V gene, CDR1 is SGHRS and CDR2 is YFSETQ. V lost 0 bases, J lost 7 bases, and 8 bases lay in between. CDR3 length: 14 residues. In DNA, the CDR3 is TGCGCCAGCAGCTTGGAACGGACCAATTCACCCCTCCACTTT. It specifies CASSLERTNSPLHF. Full variable domain (missing parts from reference TRBV5-1 and TRBJ1-6): KAGVTQTPRYLIKTRGQQVTLSCSPISGHRSVSWYQQTPGQGLQFLFEYFSETQRNKGNFPGRFSGRQFSNSRSEMNVSTLELGDSALYLCASSLERTNSPLHFGNGTRLTVT.

The chain joins TRBV6-1 to TRBJ2-7; TRBD1 aligns across 11 bases. This CDR3 has 16 residues. The ends lost 4 bases at V and 3 bases at J; junction bases unmatched: 8. The germline V gene has CDR1 MNHNS and CDR2 SASEGT. CDR3 sequence reads: CASSGSRGTGGYEQYF. CDR3 bases: TGTGCCAGCAGTGGCAGTCGGGGGACAGGGGGCTACGAGCAGTACTTC.

This rearrangement joins TRBV12-2 to TRBJ2-3. TRBV12-2 is deemed a pseudogene. This CDR3 has 16 residues. The CDR3 DNA sequence: TGTGCAAGTCGCTTAGGAGGGGGGATTAACACAGATACGCAGTATTTT. This sequence encodes CASRLGGGINTDTQYF.

V is TRBV5-1 and J is TRBJ2-7, with 11 bases identical to TRBD2. The CDR3 contains 15 residues. J gave up 3 bases and V 1 base, and 3 bases lay outside the gene matches. The V gene's germline CDR1 is SGHRS and CDR2 YFSETQ. CDR3 sequence reads: CASSLTSGGYYEQYF. The CDR3 DNA follows: TGCGCCAGCAGCTTGACTAGCGGGGGATACTACGAGCAGTACTTC.